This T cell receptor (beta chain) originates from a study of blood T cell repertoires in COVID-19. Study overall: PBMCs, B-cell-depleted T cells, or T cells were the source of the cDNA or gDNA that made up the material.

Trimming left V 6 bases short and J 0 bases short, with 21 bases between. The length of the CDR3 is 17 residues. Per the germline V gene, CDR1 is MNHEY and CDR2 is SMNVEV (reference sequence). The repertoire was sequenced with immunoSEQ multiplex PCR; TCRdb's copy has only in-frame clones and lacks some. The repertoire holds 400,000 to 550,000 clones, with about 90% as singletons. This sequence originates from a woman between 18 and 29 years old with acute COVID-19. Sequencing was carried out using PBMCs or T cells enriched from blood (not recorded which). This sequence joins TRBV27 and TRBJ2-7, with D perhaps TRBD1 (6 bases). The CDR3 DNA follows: TGTGCCAGCAGCCCGTACAGGACAGATCTCAGCTCCTACGAGCAGTACTTC. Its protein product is CASSPYRTDLSSYEQYF.